A selection of T cell receptor beta chains follows, all from one sample in a study of blood T cell repertoires in COVID-19. Measured with immunoSEQ multiplex PCR; TCRdb has only the in-frame clones, and not every one. Of 250,000 to 350,000 clones in the sample, about nine tenths are singletons; the top ten hold roughly 2%. The sample comprised peripheral blood. The receptors were sampled from a woman aged 50 to 60 who had recovered from COVID-19. Both conserved end residues are part of each CDR3. A D gene is named only where the DNA matches it firmly. The size entry is marked missing in some rows and otherwise reads once, few, many or a size class.

clone size: .
J gene: TRBJ2-5
D gene: .
V gene: TRBV27
CDR3 DNA: TGTGCCAGCAGTTTATCGGGCCGGGAGACCCAGTACTTC
CDR3 protein: CASSLSGRETQYF

clone size: .
J gene: TRBJ1-2
D gene: .
V gene: TRBV11-2
CDR3 DNA: TGTGCCAGCAGCTTACTAAGCCGCGCCGGTCGCTATGGCTACACCTTC
CDR3 protein: CASSLLSRAGRYGYTF

clone size: .
J gene: TRBJ1-4
D gene: TRBD1
V gene: TRBV12-3/TRBV12-4
CDR3 DNA: TGTGCCAGCAGTCCCCCAGGACAGGGTGGGCTGTTTTTT
CDR3 protein: CASSPPGQGGLFF

clone size: .
J gene: TRBJ1-1
D gene: TRBD1
V gene: TRBV4-1
CDR3 DNA: TGCGCCAGCAGCCAAGTCGGCAGGGGGCTGAGGGGAGCTTTCTTT
CDR3 protein: CASSQVGRGLRGAFF

clone size: .
J gene: TRBJ2-2
D gene: .
V gene: TRBV6-4
CDR3 DNA: TGTGCCAGCAGTGTTATCCAGGGCGCCGGGGAGCTGTTTTTT
CDR3 protein: CASSVIQGAGELFF

clone size: .
J gene: TRBJ1-5
D gene: .
V gene: TRBV4-1
CDR3 DNA: TGCGCCAGCAGCCAAGAAGGCACTGGGCCTCTTCGGCCCCAGCATTTT
CDR3 protein: CASSQEGTGPLRPQHF

clone size: .
J gene: TRBJ1-1
D gene: .
V gene: TRBV19
CDR3 DNA: TGTGCCAGCAGCGACCTAGGGAGGATGAACACTGAAGCTTTCTTT
CDR3 protein: CASSDLGRMNTEAFF

clone size: once
J gene: TRBJ2-5
D gene: .
V gene: TRBV5-4
CDR3 DNA: TGTGCCAGCAGCTTTGGTCAGGGAGAGACCCAGTACTTC
CDR3 protein: CASSFGQGETQYF

clone size: few
J gene: TRBJ1-2
D gene: TRBD1
V gene: TRBV28
CDR3 DNA: TGTGCCAGCAGTTTATTCGGACAGGACTATGGCTACACCTTC
CDR3 protein: CASSLFGQDYGYTF

clone size: .
J gene: TRBJ1-5
D gene: TRBD1
V gene: TRBV18
CDR3 DNA: TGTGCCAGCTCACCACTCGGGACAGGCAATCAGCCCCAGCATTTT
CDR3 protein: CASSPLGTGNQPQHF

clone size: .
J gene: TRBJ2-1
D gene: .
V gene: TRBV4-2
CDR3 DNA: TGTGCCAGCAGCCAAGTGGTACAGGTCTCCTACAATGAGCAGTTCTTC
CDR3 protein: CASSQVVQVSYNEQFF

clone size: .
J gene: TRBJ1-6
D gene: .
V gene: TRBV27
CDR3 DNA: TGTGCCAGCAGCCGCGATTTCAACCCCTATAATTCACCCCTCCACTTT
CDR3 protein: CASSRDFNPYNSPLHF

clone size: .
J gene: TRBJ1-6
D gene: TRBD1
V gene: TRBV7-9
CDR3 DNA: TGTGCCAGCAGCTTAGGGGGGACAGGGGATTCACCCCTCCACTTT
CDR3 protein: CASSLGGTGDSPLHF

clone size: .
J gene: TRBJ2-3
D gene: TRBD2
V gene: TRBV14
CDR3 DNA: TGTGCCAGTTCCGGACTAGACCCCACAGATACGCAGTATTTT
CDR3 protein: CASSGLDPTDTQYF

clone size: few
J gene: TRBJ2-1
D gene: .
V gene: TRBV7-6
CDR3 DNA: TGTGCCAGCAGCCCTAACTCGGGACTCGTCAATGAGCAGTTCTTC
CDR3 protein: CASSPNSGLVNEQFF

clone size: .
J gene: TRBJ2-1
D gene: .
V gene: TRBV27
CDR3 DNA: TGTGCCAGCAGCGAAATACGGACGGGGATCGACCTCTACTCCTACAATGAGCAGTTCTTC
CDR3 protein: CASSEIRTGIDLYSYNEQFF

clone size: .
J gene: TRBJ1-4
D gene: TRBD1
V gene: TRBV4-1
CDR3 DNA: TGCGCCAGCAGCGGGGACAGAGCAACTAATGAAAAACTGTTTTTT
CDR3 protein: CASSGDRATNEKLFF

clone size: .
J gene: TRBJ2-1
D gene: TRBD2
V gene: TRBV9
CDR3 DNA: TGTGCCAGCAGCAAAGGGGCTAGCGGACTGAGCTCCTACAATGAGCAGTTCTTC
CDR3 protein: CASSKGASGLSSYNEQFF

clone size: few
J gene: TRBJ2-1
D gene: TRBD1
V gene: TRBV5-1
CDR3 DNA: TGCGCCAGCAGCCTCCGACAGGGAGCAAACAATGAGCAGTTCTTC
CDR3 protein: CASSLRQGANNEQFF

clone size: .
J gene: TRBJ1-1
D gene: TRBD1
V gene: TRBV9
CDR3 DNA: TGTGCCAGCAGCGTAGTACAGGGGACGGGCACTGAAGCTTTCTTT
CDR3 protein: CASSVVQGTGTEAFF

clone size: .
J gene: TRBJ2-1
D gene: .
V gene: TRBV19
CDR3 DNA: TGTGCCAGTAGTATATCGACAATCACGAATGAGCAGTTCTTC
CDR3 protein: CASSISTITNEQFF

clone size: .
J gene: TRBJ1-1
D gene: .
V gene: TRBV7-3
CDR3 DNA: TGTGCCAGCAGCTTAAATGGGGGCGGGAGGGGAACTGAAGCTTTCTTT
CDR3 protein: CASSLNGGGRGTEAFF

clone size: few
J gene: TRBJ1-5
D gene: .
V gene: TRBV30
CDR3 DNA: TGTGCCTGGAGTCACCCCACAGGGACGCGGCAGCCCCAGCATTTT
CDR3 protein: CAWSHPTGTRQPQHF

clone size: .
J gene: TRBJ2-2
D gene: TRBD1
V gene: TRBV19
CDR3 DNA: TGTGCCAGTAGTCAGCGGACAGGTGGAACGACCGGGGAGCTGTTTTTT
CDR3 protein: CASSQRTGGTTGELFF

clone size: .
J gene: TRBJ1-1
D gene: .
V gene: TRBV5-1
CDR3 DNA: TGCGCCAGCAGCTATCAGGGATCCGACACTGAAGCTTTCTTT
CDR3 protein: CASSYQGSDTEAFF

clone size: .
J gene: TRBJ1-3
D gene: .
V gene: TRBV30
CDR3 DNA: TGTGCCTGGAGGGAGGCGGGGCCCTCTGGAAACACCATATATTTT
CDR3 protein: CAWREAGPSGNTIYF

clone size: .
J gene: TRBJ2-1
D gene: .
V gene: TRBV10-1
CDR3 DNA: TGCGCCAGCAAAGTCCGCGGCCAGGGTGAGCAGTTCTTC
CDR3 protein: CASKVRGQGEQFF

clone size: once
J gene: TRBJ2-5
D gene: TRBD2
V gene: TRBV27
CDR3 DNA: TGTGCCAGCAGCGCGACTAGCGGGAGGGAAGAGACCCAGTACTTC
CDR3 protein: CASSATSGREETQYF

clone size: once
J gene: TRBJ1-2
D gene: .
V gene: TRBV11-2
CDR3 DNA: TGTGCCAGCAGCTTAGATGGGGGAGGAGACTATGGCTACACCTTC
CDR3 protein: CASSLDGGGDYGYTF

clone size: .
J gene: TRBJ2-2
D gene: .
V gene: TRBV9
CDR3 DNA: TGTGCCAGCAGCGTGTCGGGGTTCCCCGGGGAGCTGTTTTTT
CDR3 protein: CASSVSGFPGELFF

clone size: .
J gene: TRBJ1-1
D gene: .
V gene: TRBV5-1
CDR3 DNA: TGCGCCAGCAGCTTAAACTTCGGGCGACAGGAAGCTTTCTTT
CDR3 protein: CASSLNFGRQEAFF

clone size: .
J gene: TRBJ2-1
D gene: .
V gene: TRBV2
CDR3 DNA: TGTGCCGTCGGGGGTCCCTACAATGAGCAGTTCTTC
CDR3 protein: CAVGGPYNEQFF